This T cell receptor (beta chain) is from a study of molecular identifiers for immune sequencing clone quantification. This clonotype was counted between two and nine times. Per germline, CDR1 MNHEY and CDR2 SVGAGI. The CDR3 contains 14 residues. V lost 8 bases, J lost 4 bases, and 18 bases lay in between. TCRdb analysed the PCR reads with MiXCR anew, one entry per CDR3 protein. The sample includes about half a million distinct CDR3 sequences, roughly 25% seen only once; the top ten take 0.7% to 0.9%. Sequenced input: naive CD8+ T cells from blood, with Jurkat cell RNA spiked in. Specified subset: FACS-sorted CD8+CD4-CCR7+CD45RA+ naive T cells. The V and J genes are TRBV6-5 and TRBJ2-7; D may be TRBD1 or TRBD2 (5 bases each). The receptor was isolated from a human donor in good health. Some libraries in this study had Jurkat cell RNA spiked in. The CDR3: CASAKKGSTYEQYF. The CDR3 DNA reads TGTGCCAGCGCCAAAAAGGGGAGTACGTACGAGCAGTACTTC.